The clone carrying this TCR beta chain turned up a few times. These data are taken from a study of radiotherapy plus CTLA-4 blockade in lung cancer. Background on the study: Of the patients, 15% to 20% showed objective responses and around 29% attained disease control.

The repertoire was sequenced with immunoSEQ multiplex PCR; TCRdb's copy has only in-frame clones and lacks some. The table lists tens of thousands of clones, 70% to 80% of them singletons, with approximately 9.9% in the top ten. Germline lookup yields CDR1 SGHTA and CDR2 FQGNSA. The CDR3 has 15 amino acids. Germline trimming cut 6 bases from V and 6 bases from J; bases unmatched to any gene: 7. The chain recombines TRBV7-2 with TRBJ2-2; 10 bases fit TRBD1. This clonotype was obtained from a human donor with non-small cell lung cancer who had stable disease on radiotherapy plus ipilimumab. The source material was peripheral blood, sampled from a patient treated with radiotherapy plus ipilimumab. CDR3 DNA sequence: TGTGCCAGCAGGTGGACAGGGGGATCGGCCGGGGAGCTGTTTTTT. Translated: CASRWTGGSAGELFF.